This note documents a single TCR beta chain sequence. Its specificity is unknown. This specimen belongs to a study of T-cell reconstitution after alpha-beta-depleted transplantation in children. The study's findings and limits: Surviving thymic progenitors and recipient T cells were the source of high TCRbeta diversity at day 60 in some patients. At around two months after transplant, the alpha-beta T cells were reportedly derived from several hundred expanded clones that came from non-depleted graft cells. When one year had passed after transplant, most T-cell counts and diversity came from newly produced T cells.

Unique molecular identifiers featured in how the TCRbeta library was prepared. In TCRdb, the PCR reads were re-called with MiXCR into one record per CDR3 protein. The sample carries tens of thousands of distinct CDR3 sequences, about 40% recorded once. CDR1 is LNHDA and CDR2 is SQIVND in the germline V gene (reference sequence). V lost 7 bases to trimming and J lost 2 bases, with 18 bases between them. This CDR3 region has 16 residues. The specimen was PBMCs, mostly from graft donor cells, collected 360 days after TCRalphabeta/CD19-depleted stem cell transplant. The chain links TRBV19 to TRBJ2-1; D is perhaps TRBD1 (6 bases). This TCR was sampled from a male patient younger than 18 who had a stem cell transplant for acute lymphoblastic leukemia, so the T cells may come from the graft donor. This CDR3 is CASKPHPGDPYNEQFF. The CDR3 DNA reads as TGTGCCAGTAAACCACATCCAGGGGACCCCTACAATGAGCAGTTCTTC. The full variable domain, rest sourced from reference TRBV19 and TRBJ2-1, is DGGITQSPKYLFRKEGQNVTLSCEQNLNHDAMYWYRQDPGQGLRLIYYSQIVNDFQKGDIAEGYSVSREKKESFPLTVTSAQKNPTAFYLCASKPHPGDPYNEQFFGPGTRLTVL.